A single sample gave rise to the 3 T cell receptor beta chains below, sequenced in a study of CD8+CD57+ T cells in acquired aplastic anemia. The TCR beta profiling, which covered VDJ combination and CDR3 sequence, was carried out using genomic DNA as the template. Using its own MiXCR run on the reads, TCRdb lists one record per CDR3 protein. The data show about 290,000 distinct CDR3 sequences, about three fifths seen once. Sequencing involved patients with CD8+CD57+ cell expansion previously shown by flow cytometry. The sample taken for sequencing was sorted CD4+, CD8+, or CD8+CD57+ T cells (not recorded which) from PBMCs. The receptors come from a human donor with aplastic anemia.

This clonotype was picked up a small number of times. The rearrangement links TRBV24-1 to TRBJ2-3; tentative D call: TRBD1 (6 bases). Germline V gene data show CDR1 as KGHDR and CDR2 as SFDVKD. The CDR3 loop spans 10 amino acids. The V end lost 8 bases, the J end lost 14 bases, and 13 bases lay between the germline ends. CDR3 residues: CATTGQFGYF. The CDR3 nucleotides read TGTGCCACCACCGGACAGTTCGGGTATTTT.

V gene TRBV15 combines with J gene TRBJ2-7; D unclear. The germline CDR1 and CDR2 sequences are LNHNV and YYDKDF (reference sequence). The CDR3 sequence is 15 residues long. Trimming left V 1 base short and J 2 bases short, with 12 bases between. The CDR3 region is CATSRGRAETYEQYF. In DNA form, the CDR3 reads TGTGCCACCAGCAGAGGTAGGGCTGAGACCTACGAGCAGTACTTC.

At least ten counts were recorded for this clonotype. The rearrangement links TRBV7-3 to TRBJ2-7, with 9 bases lining up with TRBD1. Trimming removed 5 bases from V and 2 bases from J; junction bases left unmatched: 7. The CDR3 is 15 amino acids. Germline V gene lookup returns CDR1 SGHTA and CDR2 FQGTGA. The CDR3 loop reads CASSPTTGGAYEQYF. For the CDR3, the DNA is TGTGCCAGCAGCCCAACGACAGGGGGAGCCTACGAGCAGTACTTC.